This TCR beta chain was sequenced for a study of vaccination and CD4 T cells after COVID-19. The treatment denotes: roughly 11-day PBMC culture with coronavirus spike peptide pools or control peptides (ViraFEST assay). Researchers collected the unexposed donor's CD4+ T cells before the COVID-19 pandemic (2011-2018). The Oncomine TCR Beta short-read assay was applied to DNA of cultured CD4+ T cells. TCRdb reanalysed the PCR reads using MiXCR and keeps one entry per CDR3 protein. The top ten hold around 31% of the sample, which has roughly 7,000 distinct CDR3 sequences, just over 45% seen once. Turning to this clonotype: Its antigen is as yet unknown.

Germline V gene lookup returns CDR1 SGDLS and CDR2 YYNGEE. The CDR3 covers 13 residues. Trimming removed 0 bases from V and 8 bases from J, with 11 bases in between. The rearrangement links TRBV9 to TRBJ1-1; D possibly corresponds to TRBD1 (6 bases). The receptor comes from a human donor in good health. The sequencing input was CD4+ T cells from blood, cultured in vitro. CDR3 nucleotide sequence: TGTGCCAGCAGCGTAGGGACAGAAGGAGAAGCTTTCTTT. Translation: CASSVGTEGEAFF.